What follows are 17 T cell receptor beta chains derived from one specimen sequenced in a study of CD8 T cells in Susac syndrome. Random hexamers primed reverse transcription of 0.5 to 1 ug RNA. TCRdb independently ran MiXCR on the immunoSEQ multiplex PCR reads; one entry per CDR3 protein. This sample has about 250,000 distinct CDR3 sequences, with 93% found just once. Sequencing was performed on CD4+ T cells from PBMCs. The receptors come from a human donor with multiple sclerosis.

This chain uses TRBV28 with TRBJ1-2; 7 bases align to TRBD1. Germline CDR1 and CDR2: MDHEN and SYDVKM. V gave up 3 bases and J gave up 14 bases; unmatched junction bases: 12. CDR3 size: 13 residues. CDR3 in amino acids: CASSLPSWQGETF. The DNA of the CDR3 is TGTGCCAGCAGTTTGCCAAGTTGGCAGGGGGAAACCTTC.

The rearrangement joins TRBV29-1 to TRBJ2-1; TRBD2 agrees at 12 bases. V lost 7 bases, J lost 7 bases, and 8 bases stayed unmatched. Germline assignment: CDR1 SQVTM and CDR2 ANQGSEA. The CDR3 consists of 14 residues. CDR3 residues: CSAATSGGRNEQFF. The CDR3, as DNA: TGCAGCGCCGCTACTAGCGGGGGGAGGAATGAGCAGTTCTTC.

V is TRBV3-1 and J is TRBJ1-3; unclear D gene. Germline V CDR1 and CDR2: LGHDT, YNNKEL (reference sequence). V was clipped by 5 bases and J by 6 bases, with 14 bases between them. This CDR3 comprises 14 residues. The CDR3 region is CASSFRDRVNTIYF. The CDR3 DNA reads TGTGCCAGCAGCTTCCGGGATCGGGTAAACACCATATATTTT.

This chain joins TRBV6-4 and TRBJ2-7; no firm D call. V dropped 10 bases and J dropped 6 bases, with 7 bases sitting between them. The germline V gene encodes CDR1 MRHNA and CDR2 SNTAGT. The CDR3 covers 9 residues. The CDR3 reads CATGCEQYF. In nucleotides, the CDR3 is TGTGCCACGGGTTGCGAGCAGTACTTC.

This clonotype was counted once. This chain uses TRBV19 with TRBJ2-7; D is tentatively TRBD1 or TRBD2 (5 bases each). In germline, CDR1 is LNHDA, CDR2 SQIVND (reference sequence). The CDR3 sequence is 13 residues long. V dropped 7 bases and J dropped 2 bases, with 12 bases sitting between them. The CDR3 nucleotides are TGTGCCAGTATCCGGGGCAGCCCCTACGAGCAGTACTTC. Protein product: CASIRGSPYEQYF.

The CDR3 sequence: CASSLGGWGAGGGGSYEQYF. In DNA, the CDR3 is TGTGCCAGCAGCTTAGGTGGATGGGGGGCAGGCGGGGGAGGATCCTACGAGCAGTACTTC. The chain has TRBV11-2 and TRBJ2-7, with D possibly being TRBD2 (7 bases). This CDR3 is 20 amino acids long. Per the germline V gene, CDR1 is SGHAT and CDR2 is FQNNGV. V was pared by 1 base and J by 1 base, with 26 bases between.

The V gene is TRBV7-9, the J gene TRBJ2-5; a possible D gene is TRBD1 (5 bases). Germline values: CDR1 SEHNR, CDR2 FQNEAQ (reference sequence). With 0 bases removed from V and 5 bases from J, the gap between germline ends came to 16 bases. The CDR3 loop spans 16 amino acids. CDR3 in amino acids: CASSLASPEGAETQYF. CDR3 DNA sequence: TGTGCCAGCAGCTTAGCGAGCCCAGAAGGGGCGGAGACCCAGTACTTC. The whole variable domain, remainder taken from reference TRBV7-9 and TRBJ2-5, is DTGVSQNPRHKITKRGQNVTFRCDPISEHNRLYWYRQTLGQGPEFLTYFQNEAQLEKSRLLSDRFSAERPKGSFSTLEIQRTEQGDSAMYLCASSLASPEGAETQYFGPGTRLLVL.

The genes are TRBV30 and TRBJ1-5; D gene ambiguous. V lost 2 bases, J lost 2 bases, and 7 bases lay in between. Germline V gene sequence: CDR1 GTSNPN, CDR2 SVGIG (reference sequence). The CDR3 is made up of 13 amino acids. In DNA form, the CDR3 reads TGTGCCTGGAGTCCCGGGGGCAATCAGCCCCAGCATTTT. Translated, it gives CAWSPGGNQPQHF.

The rearrangement joins TRBV3-1 to TRBJ2-2, with 7 nucleotides matching TRBD1. CDR1 is LGHDT and CDR2 is YNNKEL in the germline V gene (reference sequence). After removal of 1 base from V and 4 bases from J, the junction contained 6 bases not matched to a gene. The CDR3 consists of 16 residues. The CDR3: CASSQGDRASTGELFF. CDR3 DNA: TGTGCCAGCAGCCAAGGTGACAGGGCAAGCACCGGGGAGCTGTTTTTT.

The chain combines TRBV30 with TRBJ2-5; 7 bases fit TRBD2. The CDR3 is 14 residues long. CDR1 and CDR2 (germline): GTSNPN, SVGIG (reference sequence). V dropped 5 bases and J dropped 5; count of bases not matched to a gene: 11. The DNA of the CDR3 is TGTGCCTGGGGGGGGGTAGCTGGGGAGGAGACCCAGTACTTC. Amino acid sequence: CAWGGVAGEETQYF.

This clonotype appeared once. The chain has TRBV27 and TRBJ2-2; D may be TRBD2 (6 bases). The length of the CDR3 is 14 residues. V lost 1 base and J 4 bases, leaving 7 bases between the germline ends. Germline CDR1 reads MNHEY; CDR2 reads SMNVEV (reference sequence). The CDR3 sequence is CASSLWDFTGELFF. The CDR3 DNA reads TGTGCCAGCAGTTTATGGGACTTCACCGGGGAGCTGTTTTTT.

The CDR3 nucleotides read TGTGCCAGCAGCCAAGGTTCCGGATTTCGGTACGAGCAGTACTTC. Its protein is CASSQGSGFRYEQYF. This sequence joins TRBV3-1 and TRBJ2-7; D unresolved. Trimming left V 1 base short and J 4 bases short, with 14 bases between. CDR1 and CDR2 from the germline V gene are LGHDT and YNNKEL (reference sequence). This CDR3 comprises 15 residues.

The genes are TRBV12-3 or TRBV12-4 and TRBJ1-5, with D uncertain. The CDR3 is 13 amino acids. V lost 1 base and J lost 8, with 9 bases in between. The CDR3 sequence is CASSLGGLKPQHF. The CDR3 bases are TGTGCCAGCAGTTTAGGAGGGTTGAAGCCCCAGCATTTT.

The chain employs TRBV19 and TRBJ1-2; D gene unclear. V lost 10 bases to trimming and J lost 7 bases, with 22 bases between them. The CDR3 has 14 residues. CDR1 and CDR2 (germline): LNHDA, SQIVND (reference sequence). The CDR3: CATKGLPEGGGYTF. CDR3 in DNA: TGTGCCACCAAGGGCCTCCCCGAGGGTGGTGGCTACACCTTC.

This sequence joins TRBV18 and TRBJ1-5, with D uncertain. Trimming pared 1 base from V and 1 base from J, leaving 8 bases between. This CDR3 has 15 amino acids. Germline V CDR1 and CDR2: KGHSH, LQKENI. The CDR3 nucleotides read TGTGCCAGCTCACCACTAGCGGGGAGCAATCAGCCCCAGCATTTT. Its protein is CASSPLAGSNQPQHF.

There are a few counts of this clonotype. The J gene is TRBJ1-2, the V gene TRBV7-3; TRBD1 matches at 10 bases. V lost 5 bases and J lost 4; bases outside the gene matches: 1. CDR1 and CDR2 (germline): SGHTA, FQGTGA. The CDR3 is made up of 13 amino acids. CDR3 nucleotide sequence: TGTGCCAGCAGCCGGGACAGGGGCTATGGCTACACCTTC. Translated, it gives CASSRDRGYGYTF.

The gene calls are TRBV30 and TRBJ2-3; no reliable D call. Germline CDR1 GTSNPN, CDR2 SVGIG (reference sequence). Trimming removed 1 base from V and 8 bases from J, with 10 bases in between. The CDR3 is 12 residues long. CDR3 DNA sequence: TGTGCCTGGAGTGATCAACGATCTACGCAGTATTTT. Protein product: CAWSDQRSTQYF.